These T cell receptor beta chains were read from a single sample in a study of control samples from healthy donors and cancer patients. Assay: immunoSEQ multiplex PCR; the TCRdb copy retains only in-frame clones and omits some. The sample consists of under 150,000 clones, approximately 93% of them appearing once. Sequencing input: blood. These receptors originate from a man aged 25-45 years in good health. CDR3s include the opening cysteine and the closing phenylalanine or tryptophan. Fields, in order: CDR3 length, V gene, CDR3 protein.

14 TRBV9 CASSAGSRYNEQFF
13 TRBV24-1 CATSDSGVEKLFF
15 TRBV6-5 CASSLQRYSNQPQHF
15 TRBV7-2 CASSSGTAAGYGYTF
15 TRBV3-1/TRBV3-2 CASSRTNHPRETQYF
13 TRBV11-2 CASTSTGAYEQYF
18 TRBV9 CASSAQLNVTRRDNEQFF
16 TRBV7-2 CASSLVGTGIPYEQYF
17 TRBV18 CASSPPRTGTGTGELFF
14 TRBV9 CASSSRTSGGHQFF
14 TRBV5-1 CASSLSTSLETQYF
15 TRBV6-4 CASGPSPERSGELFF
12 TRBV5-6 CASSLPSGEQFF
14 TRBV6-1 CASSEVGTGETQYF
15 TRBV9 CASSAVQGMQEKLFF
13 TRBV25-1 CASSEYWENGYTF
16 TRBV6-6 CASSAGDRGPNQPQHF
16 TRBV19 CASSIVGGGNPGELFF
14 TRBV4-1 CASNGGHYNSPLHF
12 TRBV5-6 CASSITGAKLFF
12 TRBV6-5 CASRDPGDTQYF
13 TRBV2 CASGRGQILAGTF
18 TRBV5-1 CASSLGLAGGSRTDTQYF
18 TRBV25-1 CASSERQGKNPGANVLTF
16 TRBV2 CASRKLAGGGTDTQYF
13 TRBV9 CASNPGGGTEAFF
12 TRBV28 CASSGTHYGYTF
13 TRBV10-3 CAISLDGTGELFF
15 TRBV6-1 CASSEISGGLNEQFF
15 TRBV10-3 CAISDRVAMNTEAFF
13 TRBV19 CASQGLRNQPQHF
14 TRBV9 CASSAGDTQETQYF
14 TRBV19 CASSMSSIAETQYF